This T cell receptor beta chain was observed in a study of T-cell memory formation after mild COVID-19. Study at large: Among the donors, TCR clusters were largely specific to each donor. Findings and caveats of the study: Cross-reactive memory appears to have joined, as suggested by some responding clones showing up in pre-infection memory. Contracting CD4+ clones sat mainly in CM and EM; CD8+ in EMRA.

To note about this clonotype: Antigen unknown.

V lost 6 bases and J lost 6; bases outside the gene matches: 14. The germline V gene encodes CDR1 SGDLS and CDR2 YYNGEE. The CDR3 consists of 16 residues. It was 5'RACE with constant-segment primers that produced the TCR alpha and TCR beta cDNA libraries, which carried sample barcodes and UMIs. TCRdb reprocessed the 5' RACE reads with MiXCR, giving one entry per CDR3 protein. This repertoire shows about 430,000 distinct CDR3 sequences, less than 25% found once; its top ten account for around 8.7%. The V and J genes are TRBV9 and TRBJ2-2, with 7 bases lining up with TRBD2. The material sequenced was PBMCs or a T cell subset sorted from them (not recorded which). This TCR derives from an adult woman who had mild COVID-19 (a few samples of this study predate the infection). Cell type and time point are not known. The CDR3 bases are TGTGCCAGCATCGGCTCCCCTGGGGGGGTAGCCGGGGAGCTGTTTTTT. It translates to CASIGSPGGVAGELFF.